Below are 21 T cell receptor beta chains sequenced from a single sample in a study of T cells after yellow fever vaccination. TCRdb analysed the 5' RACE reads with MiXCR anew, one entry per CDR3 protein. The data contain some 340,000 distinct CDR3 sequences, 4.1% of them singletons. The starting material was PBMCs, obtained 5 days after the yellow fever booster vaccination. The source is a man aged 18 to 29 who received the YFV17D yellow fever vaccine.

In this sample, this clonotype turned up a few times. This sequence joins TRBV4-2 and TRBJ1-1, with D uncertain. Germline V lookup: CDR1 LGHNA, CDR2 YNFKEQ. Trimming left V 4 bases short and J 0 bases short, with 12 bases between. This CDR3 contains 15 residues. CDR3: CASSRGGGVNTEAFF. As DNA, the CDR3 is TGTGCCAGCAGCCGCGGAGGCGGGGTGAACACTGAAGCTTTCTTT.

The chain recombines TRBV7-8 with TRBJ2-3; no reliable D call. This CDR3 is 16 amino acids long. Germline CDR1 and CDR2: SGHVS and FQNEAQ. V was cut by 2 bases and J by 0 bases, with 12 bases left in between. The CDR3 spells CASSLIYLASTDTQYF. DNA of the CDR3: TGTGCCAGCAGCTTAATATACTTGGCTAGCACAGATACGCAGTATTTT.

This clonotype was observed a handful of times. The chain links TRBV7-9 to TRBJ2-1, with D hard to call. With 5 bases removed from V and 3 bases from J, the gap between germline ends came to 11 bases. CDR3 length: 14 residues. Germline loops: CDR1 SEHNR, CDR2 FQNEAQ (reference sequence). CDR3 loop: CASSPPGHYNEQFF. CDR3 DNA: TGTGCCAGCAGCCCCCCAGGCCACTACAATGAGCAGTTCTTC.

This clonotype was counted many times. This sequence joins TRBV5-5 and TRBJ1-2, with unresolved D. The V end lost 4 bases, the J end lost 8 bases, and 18 bases lay between the germline ends. CDR1 and CDR2 (germline): SGHKS, YYEKEE (reference sequence). This CDR3 has 14 residues. The CDR3 sequence is CASSLRTDPLGYTF. In DNA, the CDR3 is TGTGCCAGCAGCCTCCGGACGGATCCCTTGGGCTACACCTTC.

V usage is TRBV6-5 and J usage is TRBJ2-5; D is unclear. The CDR3 sequence is 15 residues long. Between the trimmed V and J ends, which lost 0 bases and 5 bases, there was a span of 13 bases. The germline V gene encodes CDR1 MNHEY and CDR2 SVGAGI. The CDR3 reads CASSYSEGSWETQYF. In nucleotides, the CDR3 is TGTGCCAGCAGTTACTCAGAAGGTTCTTGGGAGACCCAGTACTTC.

The table lists this clonotype with a few counts. V is TRBV14 and J is TRBJ2-7; no clear D gene. This CDR3 has 15 amino acids. The V end lost 0 bases, the J end lost 2 bases, and 11 bases lay between the germline ends. The germline V gene encodes CDR1 SGHDN and CDR2 FVKESK. The CDR3 spells CASSQDPSTAYEQYF. CDR3 DNA: TGTGCCAGCAGCCAAGATCCCAGTACCGCCTACGAGCAGTACTTC.

The chain combines TRBV19 with TRBJ2-2; TRBD1 aligns across 7 bases. Trimming cost V 6 bases and J 1 base; bases outside gene matches: 5. Germline V gene sequence: CDR1 LNHDA, CDR2 SQIVND (reference sequence). The CDR3 is 15 amino acids. The CDR3 DNA reads as TGTGCCAGTAGACCCTGGGACAGGAACACCGGGGAGCTGTTTTTT. Residues: CASRPWDRNTGELFF.

This clonotype was observed a few times. The chain combines TRBV20-1 with TRBJ2-1, with D hard to call. The germline V gene encodes CDR1 DFQATT and CDR2 SNEGSKA (reference sequence). Trimming took off 2 bases at V and 3 bases at J, with 11 bases between the two ends. The CDR3 sequence is 14 residues long. The CDR3 DNA sequence: TGCAGTGCTAGACCCCGCGACGACTACAATGAGCAGTTCTTC. Protein sequence: CSARPRDDYNEQFF.

The chain combines TRBV7-2 with TRBJ2-7, with 16 bases fitting TRBD2. V gave up 4 bases and J gave up 6 bases; unmatched junction bases: 6. Germline CDR1 and CDR2: SGHTA and FQGNSA. The CDR3 contains 16 residues. The CDR3 DNA is TGTGCCAGCAGCTCCCCGGGACTAGCGGGGGGGCCCGAGCAGTACTTC. Its protein product is CASSSPGLAGGPEQYF.

This clonotype was counted between two and nine times. This sequence joins TRBV20-1 and TRBJ1-5; unclear D gene. The V gene's germline CDR1 is DFQATT and CDR2 SNEGSKA (reference sequence). Trimming took off 1 base at V and 6 bases at J, with 7 bases between the two ends. The CDR3 totals 12 residues. In nucleotides, the CDR3 is TGCAGTGCTAGAGGTAGGGCTCAGCCCCAGCATTTT. Translating it yields CSARGRAQPQHF.

The table lists this clonotype with a few counts. The V call is TRBV20-1, the J call TRBJ2-2, with 10 bases that match TRBD2. The CDR3 contains 16 residues. The V gene end was trimmed by 6 bases and the J gene end by 6 bases; junction bases not matched to a gene: 13. CDR1 is DFQATT, CDR2 SNEGSKA, per germline (reference sequence). The CDR3 protein is CSAPAPQRGGSGELFF. CDR3 bases: TGCAGTGCCCCCGCCCCGCAGCGGGGGGGCTCCGGGGAGCTGTTTTTT.

This clonotype was seen only a few times. The chain recombines TRBV19 with TRBJ2-7, with 8 bases that match TRBD1. Germline-derived CDR1 and CDR2 are LNHDA and SQIVND (reference sequence). The trim removed 4 bases at V and 0 bases at J, leaving 8 bases unmatched. This CDR3 has 16 amino acids. CDR3 protein: CASSTATGVFSYEQYF. CDR3 DNA: TGTGCCAGTAGTACGGCGACAGGGGTCTTCTCCTACGAGCAGTACTTC.

Ten or more counts support this clonotype. The gene calls are TRBV12-5 and TRBJ1-5; D might be TRBD1 (6 bases). Germline loops: CDR1 LGHNT, CDR2 FRNRAP. The length of the CDR3 is 15 residues. V lost 5 bases to trimming and J lost 0 bases, with 11 bases between them. CDR3 sequence reads: CASGGGTLSNQPQHF. DNA for the CDR3: TGTGCTAGTGGTGGCGGGACACTTAGCAATCAGCCCCAGCATTTT. The full variable domain, rest sourced from reference TRBV12-5 and TRBJ1-5, is DARVTQTPRHKVTEMGQEVTMRCQPILGHNTVFWYRQTMMQGLELLAYFRNRAPLDDSGMPKDRFSAEMPDATLATLKIQPSEPRDSAVYFCASGGGTLSNQPQHFGDGTRLSIL.

A note on this clonotype: One end of the junction is discordant with germline, which a read error may explain. The gene calls are TRBV7-2 and TRBJ2-5; D call uncertain. This CDR3 comprises 12 residues. In germline, CDR1 is SGHTA, CDR2 FQGNSA. CDR3: CASSIATETKYF. The CDR3 nucleotides are TGTGCCAGCAGCATCGCGACGGAGACCAAGTACTTC.

This clonotype was counted ten times or more. This chain connects TRBV5-1 to TRBJ2-3, with 9 bases fitting TRBD2. CDR1 and CDR2 (germline): SGHRS, YFSETQ. With 5 bases clipped from V and 1 base from J, the junction kept 2 bases outside the gene matches. The CDR3 sequence is 14 residues long. The CDR3 DNA follows: TGCGCCAGCAGAGAGCGGGGGGGCACAGATACGCAGTATTTT. Its protein product is CASRERGGTDTQYF.

This rearrangement joins TRBV5-1 to TRBJ2-5; 9 bases map to TRBD2. The CDR3 sequence is 16 residues long. The germline gives CDR1 SGHRS, CDR2 YFSETQ. J lost 2 bases, V lost 2 bases, and 7 bases had no gene match. The CDR3 region is CASSFGELAGQETQYF. The CDR3 nucleotides read TGCGCCAGCAGCTTTGGTGAACTAGCGGGTCAAGAGACCCAGTACTTC.

This clonotype was picked up many times. The gene calls are TRBV5-1 and TRBJ2-7; 9 bases are shared with TRBD2. The CDR3 length is 16 residues. The V gene's germline CDR1 is SGHRS and CDR2 YFSETQ. Losses at the gene ends were 0 bases for V and 0 bases for J; bases not matched to a gene: 4. In DNA form, the CDR3 reads TGCGCCAGCAGCTTGGCCGGGCGGGGGGGCTCCTACGAGCAGTACTTC. Encoded protein: CASSLAGRGGSYEQYF.

This clonotype was seen many times. The gene calls are TRBV7-9 and TRBJ2-1, with TRBD2 matching over 8 bases. Losses at the gene ends were 4 bases for V and 5 bases for J; bases not matched to a gene: 13. Germline CDR1 SEHNR, CDR2 FQNEAQ (reference sequence). This CDR3 is built from 17 residues. The CDR3 sequence is CASSSPMGSGEDNEQFF. CDR3 sequence (DNA): TGTGCCAGCAGCTCCCCGATGGGTAGCGGGGAGGACAATGAGCAGTTCTTC.

V usage is TRBV6-5 and J usage is TRBJ1-2, with D maybe TRBD1 (6 bases). The germline CDR1 and CDR2 sequences are MNHEY and SVGAGI. Trimming left V 2 bases short and J 4 bases short, with 8 bases between. The CDR3 is 13 amino acids. CDR3 residues: CASSYATGYGYTF. CDR3 bases: TGTGCCAGCAGTTACGCGACAGGCTATGGCTACACCTTC.

This chain links TRBV20-1 with TRBJ1-5; D possibly corresponds to TRBD1 (5 bases). Between the trimmed V and J ends, which lost 6 bases and 6 bases, there was a span of 12 bases. The germline gives CDR1 DFQATT, CDR2 SNEGSKA (reference sequence). This CDR3 is 12 amino acids long. CDR3 sequence (DNA): TGCAGTGCCTCCGGGGCAGGTCAGCCCCAGCATTTT. This encodes CSASGAGQPQHF.

This clonotype was found a few times. The gene calls are TRBV4-2 and TRBJ2-3; D may be TRBD2 (6 bases). The CDR3 is made up of 11 amino acids. V lost 4 bases and J 15 bases, leaving 14 bases between the germline ends. Germline V CDR1 and CDR2: LGHNA, YNFKEQ. CDR3 sequence: CASSPGLQVYF. For the CDR3, the DNA is TGTGCCAGCAGCCCGGGACTCCAGGTCTATTTT.